This T cell receptor beta chain appears in the sequencing data of a study of cytotoxic CD8 clonotypes in ibrutinib-treated CLL. Background on the study: Following treatment for a median roughly 13 months, range 6 to 36, response samples were then taken.

Libraries were prepared by immunoSEQ multiplex PCR; TCRdb keeps only in-frame clonotypes and omits some of them. The data show 250,000 to 350,000 clones, with about 72% seen just once and roughly 5% held by the top ten. This clone appeared a few times. The ends lost 1 base at V and 5 bases at J; junction bases unmatched: 3. Germline V gives CDR1 SGHAT, CDR2 FQNNGV. The CDR3 is 14 amino acids. For TCR beta libraries, roughly 1.9 micrograms of genomic DNA were obtained from cryopreserved PBMCs. This chain connects TRBV11-2 to TRBJ1-2; 8 bases line up with TRBD1. This sequence was found in a human donor with chronic lymphocytic leukemia. Sequencing was performed on PBMCs, taken at disease progression, from a patient treated with ibrutinib. The CDR3 loop is CASSLAGQGYGYTF. In DNA, the CDR3 is TGTGCCAGCAGCTTAGCCGGACAGGGATATGGCTACACCTTC.